This TCR beta chain was recovered during a study of blood T cells in healthy people across ages. A remark on this clonotype: Its antigen is as yet unknown.

Every sample had a minimum of 7 million PBMCs isolated. Combining a sample-barcoded 5' primer with a J-beta primer mix, a second PCR ran for roughly 6 to 12 cycles. One entry per CDR3 protein, called by TCRdb with MiXCR from the 5' RACE reads. The data hold hundreds of thousands of distinct CDR3 sequences, with 58% observed a single time. The length of the CDR3 is 15 residues. CDR1 and CDR2 from the germline V gene are LGHDT and YNNKEL (reference sequence). V shed 4 bases and J shed 0 bases, with 11 bases lying between them. The study's findings and limits: Among long-lived donors, naive CD4+ cells were more numerous and diversity higher than in aged donors.

Specimen: blood. The gene calls are TRBV3-1 and TRBJ2-3; weak D call: TRBD2 (5 bases). The TCR was taken from a man aged 55 to 70 in good health. The CDR3 reads CASSPEAGSTDTQYF. The DNA for the CDR3 is TGTGCCAGCAGCCCGGAGGCGGGTAGCACAGATACGCAGTATTTT.